This T cell receptor beta chain was identified in a study of blood T cell repertoires in COVID-19. The wider study: The United States, Italy and Spain supplied acute and convalescent COVID-19 samples. T cells, B-cell-depleted T cells, or PBMCs supplied cDNA or gDNA.

In the authors' workflow: Amplification of reference gene primers provided the estimated nucleated cell counts. Clones were read by immunoSEQ multiplex PCR, and TCRdb kept only the in-frame ones, dropping some. V and J calls and clone size are given by that table; D and trimming were obtained from the DNA. The sample contains under 200,000 clones, roughly 84% of which appear only once. Looked up from germline, CDR1 is SGHTA and CDR2 is FQGNSA. V lost 0 bases and J 5 bases, leaving 8 bases between the germline ends. The length of the CDR3 is 14 residues. This clone has a handful of counts. The sequence was obtained from a woman older than 75 with acute or convalescent COVID-19. The sample consisted of peripheral blood. The V and J genes are TRBV7-2 and TRBJ2-1; D ambiguous. The CDR3 reads CASSLARTNNEQFF. In DNA, the CDR3 is TGTGCCAGCAGCTTAGCGAGAACTAACAATGAGCAGTTCTTC. The full variable domain, its missing parts supplied by reference TRBV7-2 and TRBJ2-1, is GAGVSQSPSNKVTEKGKDVELRCDPISGHTALYWYRQSLGQGLEFLIYFQGNSAPDKSGLPSDRFSAERTGGSVSTLTIQRTQQEDSAVYLCASSLARTNNEQFFGPGTRLTVL.